The 26 T cell receptor beta chains below all came from one sample that was sequenced in a study of cytomegalovirus exposure and HLA in healthy donors. Researchers ran the PCR with 60 Vbeta and 13 Jbeta primers. The table came from immunoSEQ multiplex PCR; TCRdb's copy has only in-frame clones and leaves some out. Among under 120,000 clones listed, about 83% were seen once. Specimen: PBMCs. These TCRs come from a female donor in good health and CMV-seropositive.

This sequence joins TRBV6-1 and TRBJ2-5; 12 nucleotides line up with TRBD2. J gave up 2 bases and V 7 bases, and 5 bases lay outside the gene matches. Germline CDR1 and CDR2: MNHNS and SASEGT. CDR3 length: 15 residues. CDR3 sequence reads: CASNRGTSGQETQYF. CDR3 sequence (DNA): TGTGCCAGCAACCGAGGGACTAGCGGGCAAGAGACCCAGTACTTC.

This clone was detected only once. The rearrangement links TRBV27 to TRBJ2-2; 7 nucleotides line up with TRBD1. CDR3 length: 15 amino acids. The germline gives CDR1 MNHEY, CDR2 SMNVEV (reference sequence). Losses at the gene ends were 6 bases for V and 4 bases for J; bases not matched to a gene: 8. Here the CDR3 reads CASSPGTASTGELFF. CDR3 DNA: TGTGCCAGCAGCCCCGGGACAGCGAGCACCGGGGAGCTGTTTTTT.

This clone was picked up a small number of times. The chain's CDR3 is CASSAGRGGNSNQPQHF. CDR3 DNA sequence: TGTGCCAGCTCGGCGGGGAGGGGGGGTAATAGCAATCAGCCCCAGCATTTT. The chain employs TRBV2 and TRBJ1-5; D may be TRBD1 (6 bases). CDR3 length: 17 residues. The V and J ends lost 8 bases and 0 bases respectively, with 20 bases between them. Germline-derived CDR1 and CDR2 are SNHLY and FYNNEI.

The V gene is TRBV29-1, the J gene TRBJ1-4; weak D call: TRBD1 (6 bases). The CDR3 contains 14 residues. V lost 4 bases and J 8 bases, leaving 17 bases between the germline ends. Germline values: CDR1 SQVTM, CDR2 ANQGSEA. For the CDR3, the DNA is TGCAGCGTTGGCTACAGGGAATTGGGCGAAAAACTGTTTTTT. This sequence encodes CSVGYRELGEKLFF.

V is TRBV5-1 and J is TRBJ1-2; 10 positions agree with TRBD1. The ends lost 3 bases at V and 4 bases at J; junction bases unmatched: 12. Germline V gene lookup returns CDR1 SGHRS and CDR2 YFSETQ. The CDR3 loop spans 17 amino acids. CDR3 coding DNA: TGCGCCAGCAGCTCAGGGGGGGACAGGGGTTCCATCTATGGCTACACCTTC. Encoded protein: CASSSGGDRGSIYGYTF.

This clone has just one count. CDR3 DNA: TGTGCCAGCAGTTACTTATTGGGGGGGACTGAAGCTTTCTTT. Translating gives CASSYLLGGTEAFF. The V gene is TRBV6-6, the J gene TRBJ1-1, with D tentatively TRBD1 (5 bases). CDR1 MNHNY and CDR2 SVGAGI come from the germline V gene (reference sequence). The CDR3 sequence is 14 residues long. Trimming removed 1 base from V and 5 bases from J, with 11 bases in between.

This sequence joins TRBV2 and TRBJ1-2; possible D gene TRBD1, 5 bases. The CDR3 is made up of 14 amino acids. Looked up from germline, CDR1 is SNHLY and CDR2 is FYNNEI. The V end was cut by 2 bases, the J end by 7 bases, with 14 bases between. Here the CDR3 reads CASSEWQGLSGYTF. The CDR3 DNA is TGTGCCAGCAGTGAATGGCAGGGTTTAAGTGGCTACACCTTC.

The table lists this clone with a few counts. The rearrangement uses TRBV6-6 and TRBJ1-1; 7 bases agree with TRBD1. Germline CDR1 is MNHNY and CDR2 is SVGAGI (reference sequence). V shed 8 bases and J 11 bases; nucleotides not matched to a gene: 17. CDR3 length: 14 residues. The CDR3 nucleotides are TGTGCCAGCCAAACCAGACAGGGCCCGACAGGGGCTTTCTTT. As protein: CASQTRQGPTGAFF.

This chain joins TRBV5-1 and TRBJ1-3; 8 bases match TRBD1. This CDR3 has 14 residues. Germline CDR1 SGHRS, CDR2 YFSETQ. Trimming took 0 bases from V and 7 from J; bases not matched to a gene: 3. CDR3 residues: CASSLDRGGNTIYF. The CDR3 region has the DNA TGCGCCAGCAGCTTGGACAGGGGGGGGAACACCATATATTTT.

The chain links TRBV4-1 to TRBJ1-1; 8 bases map to TRBD1. Germline values: CDR1 MGHRA, CDR2 YSYEKL. The J segment lost 4 bases and the V segment lost 4 bases, leaving 8 bases of the junction unmatched. There are 15 residues in the CDR3. In nucleotides, the CDR3 is TGCGCCAGCAGCCTGTCGGACAGGGCGAGCACTGAAGCTTTCTTT. Residues: CASSLSDRASTEAFF.

This chain links TRBV10-1 with TRBJ1-1; a possible D gene is TRBD1 (5 bases). In germline, CDR1 is WNHNN, CDR2 SYGVQD (reference sequence). V lost 0 bases and J lost 5, with 10 bases in between. The CDR3 has 14 residues. CDR3 residues: CASSESKGRTEAFF. The DNA for the CDR3 is TGCGCCAGCAGTGAGTCGAAGGGGCGGACTGAAGCTTTCTTT.

V is TRBV9 and J is TRBJ2-3, with D possibly matching TRBD1 (6 bases). Deletions cut 3 bases from V and 5 bases from J, with 13 bases between. The CDR3 runs 14 residues. Germline V lookup: CDR1 SGDLS, CDR2 YYNGEE. CDR3 amino acids: CASSAQTGKDTQYF. Here the CDR3 DNA reads TGTGCCAGCAGCGCCCAAACAGGGAAAGATACGCAGTATTTT.

The chain uses TRBV7-2 and TRBJ2-7; the D gene is possibly TRBD2 (6 bases). Looked up from germline, CDR1 is SGHTA and CDR2 is FQGNSA. V lost 4 bases and J 2 bases, leaving 15 bases between the germline ends. This CDR3 contains 15 residues. This CDR3 reads CASSSAGLSAYEQYF. The CDR3, as DNA: TGTGCCAGCAGCTCAGCCGGACTATCAGCCTACGAGCAGTACTTC. Filled out from reference TRBV7-2 and TRBJ2-7, the complete variable domain reads GAGVSQSPSNKVTEKGKDVELRCDPISGHTALYWYRQSLGQGLEFLIYFQGNSAPDKSGLPSDRFSAERTGGSVSTLTIQRTQQEDSAVYLCASSSAGLSAYEQYFGPGTRLTVT.

The rearrangement joins TRBV6-1 to TRBJ1-1; D possibly corresponds to TRBD1 (5 bases). The germline V and J ends were trimmed by 7 bases and 0 bases, with 15 bases remaining between them. This CDR3 comprises 15 residues. The V gene's germline CDR1 is MNHNS and CDR2 SASEGT. The CDR3 is CASNLGQHVNTEAFF. The CDR3 DNA is TGTGCCAGCAATCTGGGGCAGCATGTGAACACTGAAGCTTTCTTT.

The J gene is TRBJ1-1, the V gene TRBV15; D perhaps matches TRBD1 (6 bases). The germline V gene has CDR1 LNHNV and CDR2 YYDKDF (reference sequence). The V end was cut by 5 bases, the J end by 3 bases, with 16 bases between. The CDR3 is 15 residues long. The CDR3 DNA reads as TGTGCCACCAGCTCCGACAGGACGGGGTACACTGAAGCTTTCTTT. It encodes CATSSDRTGYTEAFF.

This sequence joins TRBV28 and TRBJ1-4, with 8 bases fitting TRBD1. The germline V gene has CDR1 MDHEN and CDR2 SYDVKM. V lost 6 bases to trimming and J lost 0 bases; unmatched junction nucleotides: 3. There are 15 residues in the CDR3. CDR3 nucleotide sequence: TGTGCCAGCAGCACAGGGGGGACAACTAATGAAAAACTGTTTTTT. Amino acid sequence: CASSTGGTTNEKLFF.

The chain combines TRBV9 with TRBJ2-7, with 7 bases identical to TRBD1. V gave up 4 bases and J gave up 1 base; unmatched junction bases: 8. The V gene's germline CDR1 is SGDLS and CDR2 YYNGEE. There are 15 residues in the CDR3. This CDR3 is CASSPRAGGSYEQYF. The CDR3 nucleotides are TGTGCCAGCAGCCCCCGGGCAGGGGGTTCCTACGAGCAGTACTTC.

V is TRBV15 and J is TRBJ2-7; 12 nucleotides match TRBD2. V dropped 1 base and J dropped 2; count of bases not matched to a gene: 0. Germline V lookup: CDR1 LNHNV, CDR2 YYDKDF (reference sequence). The CDR3 consists of 15 residues. The CDR3 coding sequence is TGTGCCACCAGCAGAGGACTAGCGGGGGCCTACGAGCAGTACTTC. Translating gives CATSRGLAGAYEQYF.

V usage is TRBV5-1 and J usage is TRBJ2-6; D unresolved. The CDR3 totals 14 residues. Germline CDR1 and CDR2: SGHRS and YFSETQ. The germline V and J ends were trimmed by 2 bases and 1 base, with 4 bases remaining between them. CDR3: CASSFRSGANVLTF. CDR3 DNA: TGCGCCAGCAGCTTTCGTTCTGGGGCCAACGTCCTGACTTTC.

The chain couples TRBV5-4 to TRBJ2-7; TRBD2 matches 8 bases. Germline assignment: CDR1 SGHNT and CDR2 YYREEE (reference sequence). V lost 4 bases and J lost 0; bases outside the gene matches: 6. The CDR3 spans 15 residues. The CDR3 reads CASSRGGGTSYEQYF. CDR3 nucleotide sequence: TGTGCCAGCAGCAGGGGCGGGGGGACCTCCTACGAGCAGTACTTC.

The V gene is TRBV5-4, the J gene TRBJ1-1; the D gene is possibly TRBD1 (6 bases). The V end lost 6 bases, the J end lost 4 bases, and 16 bases lay between the germline ends. The CDR3 has 14 residues. Germline V gives CDR1 SGHNT, CDR2 YYREEE (reference sequence). The CDR3 DNA is TGTGCCAGCAATACTGAGGGGGGGTTCACTGAAGCTTTCTTT. It codes for CASNTEGGFTEAFF.

The chain carries TRBV30 and TRBJ2-3; D might be TRBD1 (5 bases). Germline V lookup: CDR1 GTSNPN, CDR2 SVGIG (reference sequence). The CDR3 length is 15 residues. The ends were cut back, 6 bases at V and 2 bases at J, with 18 bases in the middle. The CDR3 DNA sequence: TGTGCCTGTGAACAGGATCAGGTTCTCACAGATACGCAGTATTTT. It yields the protein CACEQDQVLTDTQYF. The variable domain in full, completed from reference TRBV30 and TRBJ2-3, reads SQTIHQWPATLVQPVGSPLSLECTVEGTSNPNLYWYRQAAGRGLQLLFYSVGIGQISSEVPQNLSASRPQDRQFILSSKKLLLSDSGFYLCACEQDQVLTDTQYFGPGTRLTVL.

The chain has TRBV5-4 and TRBJ2-5; 13 nucleotides align to TRBD2. Germline values: CDR1 SGHNT, CDR2 YYREEE (reference sequence). The CDR3 is 16 amino acids. Unmatched junction bases numbered 6, after V lost 6 bases and J lost 1 base. This chain's CDR3 is CASTRTSGSSQETQYF. The CDR3 nucleotides are TGTGCCAGCACTCGGACTAGCGGGAGCTCCCAAGAGACCCAGTACTTC.

The chain recombines TRBV20-1 with TRBJ1-1; D gene unclear. Trimming left V 8 bases short and J 7 bases short, with 8 bases between. Germline CDR1 reads DFQATT; CDR2 reads SNEGSKA (reference sequence). CDR3 length: 9 amino acids. CDR3 sequence (DNA): TGCAGTAGACTCCTTGAAGCTTTCTTT. Protein product: CSRLLEAFF.

This clone was found once. The chain uses TRBV19 and TRBJ1-5, with D perhaps TRBD1 (6 bases). Trimming stripped 4 bases from V and 4 bases from J, with 8 bases between. The CDR3 is made up of 13 amino acids. Germline loops: CDR1 LNHDA, CDR2 SQIVND (reference sequence). For the CDR3, the DNA is TGTGCCAGTAGTACCCAGGGGAATCAGCCCCAGCATTTT. Translating it yields CASSTQGNQPQHF.

This chain links TRBV7-2 with TRBJ2-7; 7 nucleotides agree with TRBD2. Germline CDR1 reads SGHTA; CDR2 reads FQGNSA. The CDR3 has 15 residues. J lost 3 bases, V lost 8 bases, and 13 bases had no gene match. The DNA for the CDR3 is TGTGCCAGCCGAAGGGGAGTAGCGGGTATCTACGAGCAGTACTTC. Amino acids: CASRRGVAGIYEQYF.